Listed here are 9 T cell receptor beta chains from one sample, sequenced in a study of blood T cell repertoires in COVID-19. Repertoires were generated with immunoSEQ multiplex PCR, while TCRdb's copy carries only in-frame clones and drops some. The data show tens of thousands of clones, with about 86% seen just once and approximately 5.3% held by the top ten. Sequencing was performed on peripheral blood. These receptors came from a man aged 50-59 years with active COVID-19.

The rearrangement uses TRBV24-1 and TRBJ2-5, with TRBD1 matching 11 bases. CDR1 and CDR2 from the germline V gene are KGHDR and SFDVKD. The CDR3 is made up of 16 amino acids. V lost 4 bases and J lost 2; bases outside the gene matches: 5. CDR3 in DNA: TGTGCCACCAGTGACGCCGGGGACAGGGGGCAAGAGACCCAGTACTTC. Translation: CATSDAGDRGQETQYF.

CDR3 nucleotides: TGTGCCAGCAGTGAAACGGGACTTGAAGCTTTCTTT. This encodes CASSETGLEAFF. The J gene is TRBJ1-1, the V gene TRBV2, with D possibly TRBD1 on 5 matching bases. The length of the CDR3 is 12 residues. Germline V gene data show CDR1 as SNHLY and CDR2 as FYNNEI. Trimming left V 2 bases short and J 7 bases short, with 8 bases between.

The rearrangement uses TRBV6-6 and TRBJ2-1; D is possibly TRBD2 (6 bases). Germline lookup yields CDR1 MNHNY and CDR2 SVGAGI (reference sequence). The ends were cut back, 4 bases at V and 0 bases at J, with 13 bases in the middle. This CDR3 comprises 16 residues. In nucleotides, the CDR3 is TGTGCCAGCAGTTCTCCGGGGGACCTCTCCTACAATGAGCAGTTCTTC. Translation gives CASSSPGDLSYNEQFF.

The V gene is TRBV18, the J gene TRBJ2-1; 7 bases are a match to TRBD2. Germline V lookup: CDR1 KGHSH, CDR2 LQKENI. After removal of 0 bases from V and 1 base from J, the junction contained 3 bases not matched to a gene. The CDR3 has 16 residues. CDR3 protein: CASSPPGRNSYNEQFF. The CDR3 bases are TGTGCCAGCTCACCACCCGGGAGGAATTCCTACAATGAGCAGTTCTTC.

This chain links TRBV3-1 (or the pseudogene TRBV3-2) with TRBJ2-7; 8 bases fit TRBD1. With V trimmed by 0 bases and J by 3 bases, 7 bases remained unmatched. This CDR3 contains 16 residues. CDR1 LGHDT and CDR2 YNNKEL come from the germline V gene (reference sequence). DNA of the CDR3: TGTGCCAGCAGCCAAGATTTTACAGGGGGTAACTACGAGCAGTACTTC. As protein: CASSQDFTGGNYEQYF.

V and J are TRBV7-2 and TRBJ1-2; D is ambiguous. Trimming shortened V by 5 bases and J by 2 bases, and 15 bases separated the two germline ends. The CDR3 loop spans 15 amino acids. Germline lookup yields CDR1 SGHTA and CDR2 FQGNSA. The CDR3 protein is CASSPWVGVNYGYTF. CDR3 bases: TGTGCCAGCAGCCCCTGGGTAGGAGTAAACTATGGCTACACCTTC.

In its sample, this clone was seen a few times. V gene TRBV9 combines with J gene TRBJ2-7; D unresolved. This CDR3 has 13 residues. Trimming shortened V by 2 bases and J by 4 bases, and 10 bases separated the two germline ends. Germline loops: CDR1 SGDLS, CDR2 YYNGEE. CDR3 sequence reads: CASSVATLYEQYF. The CDR3 DNA sequence: TGTGCCAGCAGCGTGGCGACACTTTACGAGCAGTACTTC.

The V gene is TRBV7-9, the J gene TRBJ1-1, with a possible D match to TRBD1 (5 bases). V was shortened by 7 bases and J by 1 base, with 10 bases between the two germline ends. Germline loops: CDR1 SEHNR, CDR2 FQNEAQ (reference sequence). CDR3 length: 13 amino acids. The CDR3 loop reads CASTIGANTEAFF. The CDR3 DNA reads TGTGCCAGCACTATAGGGGCGAACACTGAAGCTTTCTTT.

J is TRBJ2-1 and V is TRBV7-2; tentatively, D is TRBD2 (5 bases). Germline V gene lookup returns CDR1 SGHTA and CDR2 FQGNSA. Between the trimmed V and J ends, which lost 0 bases and 5 bases, there was a span of 11 bases. The CDR3 length is 15 residues. CDR3 DNA sequence: TGTGCCAGCAGCTTAGCCCGAGACTACGACAATGAGCAGTTCTTC. It translates to CASSLARDYDNEQFF.